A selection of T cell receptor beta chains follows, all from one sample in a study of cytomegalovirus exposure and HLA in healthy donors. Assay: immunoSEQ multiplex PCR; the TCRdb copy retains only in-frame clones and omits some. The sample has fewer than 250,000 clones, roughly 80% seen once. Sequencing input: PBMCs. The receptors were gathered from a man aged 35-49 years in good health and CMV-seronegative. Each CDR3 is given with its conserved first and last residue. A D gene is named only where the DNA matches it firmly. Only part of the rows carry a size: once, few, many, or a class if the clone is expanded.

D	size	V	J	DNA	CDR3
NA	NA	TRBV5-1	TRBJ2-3	TGCGCCAGCAGCTTGGCTTATCGGGGTGCAGATACGCAGTATTTT	CASSLAYRGADTQYF
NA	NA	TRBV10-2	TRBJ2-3	TGCGCCAGCAGTGAGGGGGGGACAGATACGCAGTATTTT	CASSEGGTDTQYF
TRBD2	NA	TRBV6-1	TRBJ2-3	TGTGCCAGCATGGGGACTAGCGGCACAGATACGCAGTATTTT	CASMGTSGTDTQYF
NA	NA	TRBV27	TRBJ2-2	TGTGCCAGCAGTTTACCCAGCACCGGGGAGCTGTTTTTT	CASSLPSTGELFF
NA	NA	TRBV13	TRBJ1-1	TGTGCCAGCAGTGGGGGGGGGAACACTGAAGCTTTCTTT	CASSGGGNTEAFF
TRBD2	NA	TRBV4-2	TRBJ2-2	TGTGCCAGCAGCCAAGCTGGGACTAGCGGGAGAGTCGGGGAGCTGTTTTTT	CASSQAGTSGRVGELFF
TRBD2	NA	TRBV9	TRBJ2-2	TGTGCCAGTGAGGGAGGGGCGGGCGGGGAGCTGTTTTTT	CASEGGAGGELFF
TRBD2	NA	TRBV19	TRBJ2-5	TGTGCCAGTAGTATAGGTCTAGCGGGGAATTCGGAGACCCAGTACTTC	CASSIGLAGNSETQYF
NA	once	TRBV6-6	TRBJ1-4	TGTGCTAGCCAGGACGGACTGAAACTGTTTTTT	CASQDGLKLFF
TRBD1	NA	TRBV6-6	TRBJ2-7	TGTGCCAGCAGTGCGGACAGGGGCGAGCAGTACTTC	CASSADRGEQYF
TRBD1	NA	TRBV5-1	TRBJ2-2	TGCGCCAGCAGCCTGGGACAGATTCACACCGGGGAGCTGTTTTTT	CASSLGQIHTGELFF
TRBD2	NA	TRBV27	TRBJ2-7	TGTGCCAGCAGTCAAGGGACTAGCGGGTCAATCTCCTACGAGCAGTACTTC	CASSQGTSGSISYEQYF
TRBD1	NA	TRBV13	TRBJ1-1	TGTGCCAGCAGCACAAGAGGTTTGGACAGGGGACTGGCTGAAGCTTTCTTT	CASSTRGLDRGLAEAFF
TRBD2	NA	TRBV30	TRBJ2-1	TGTGCCTGGAGAAGGGGACGAAGGACTAGCGGACTTTACAATGAGCAGTTCTTC	CAWRRGRRTSGLYNEQFF
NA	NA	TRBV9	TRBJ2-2	TGTGCCAGCAGCGGAACAGGGACCTCTGGGACCGGGGAGCTGTTTTTT	CASSGTGTSGTGELFF
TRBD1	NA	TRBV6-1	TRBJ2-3	TGTGCCAGCAGTGAAGCGGGATTTGTACAGGGGACAGATACGCAGTATTTT	CASSEAGFVQGTDTQYF
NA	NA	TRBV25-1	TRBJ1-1	TGTGCCAGCCGCTCAACGGGTCATGCCAGCACTGAAGCTTTCTTT	CASRSTGHASTEAFF
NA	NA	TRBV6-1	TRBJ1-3	TGTGCCAGCAGTGAACAGGCTGGAAACACCATATATTTT	CASSEQAGNTIYF
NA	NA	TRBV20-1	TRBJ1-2	TGCAGTGCTTTTGAGGACTACACCTTC	CSAFEDYTF
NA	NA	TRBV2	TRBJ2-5	TGTGCCAGCAGCACCCTAGCTGAGACCCAGTACTTC	CASSTLAETQYF
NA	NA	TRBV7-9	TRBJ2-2	TGTGCCAGCAGCCCCCCAGAGAACACCGGGGAGCTGTTTTTT	CASSPPENTGELFF
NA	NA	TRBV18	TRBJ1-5	TGTGCCAGCTCCTTGTCCGGGTTCCGTAGCAATCAGCCCCGGCATTTT	CASSLSGFRSNQPRHF
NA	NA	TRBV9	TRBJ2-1	TGTGCCAGCAGCGTAGCTCCCTTGGGCGCTAACAATGAGCAGTTCTTC	CASSVAPLGANNEQFF
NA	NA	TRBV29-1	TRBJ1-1	TGCAGCGTTGAACAGGGTCGGTGGAGCACTGAAGCTTTCTTT	CSVEQGRWSTEAFF
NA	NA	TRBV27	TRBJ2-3	TGTGCCAGCAGTTTGGGGGGGTGGGGGCAAGTAGATACGCAGTATTTT	CASSLGGWGQVDTQYF
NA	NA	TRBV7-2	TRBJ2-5	TGTGCCAGCAGCCGCACCACAGGGGAGACCCAGTACTTC	CASSRTTGETQYF
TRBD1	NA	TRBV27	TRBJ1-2	TGTGCCAGCAGTTTATCGAAGGCAGGGGGGTACTATGGCTACACCTTC	CASSLSKAGGYYGYTF
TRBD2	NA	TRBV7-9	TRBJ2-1	TGTGCCAGCAGCGAAACTAGCGGGGGGCCCAATGAGCAGTTCTTC	CASSETSGGPNEQFF
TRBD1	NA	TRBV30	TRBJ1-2	TGTGCCGCCCGACAGGGGGCTGGGTATGGCTACACCTTC	CAARQGAGYGYTF
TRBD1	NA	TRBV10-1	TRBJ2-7	TGCGCCAGCAGTGAGTATCGGACAGGGAACAACGAGCAGTACTTC	CASSEYRTGNNEQYF
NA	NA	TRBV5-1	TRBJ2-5	TGCGCCAGCAGCTTGGTCGCACGGGTTACGGAGACCCAGTACTTC	CASSLVARVTETQYF
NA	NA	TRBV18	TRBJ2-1	TGTGCCAGCTCACCACCGAGCGGTCGATACAATGAGCAGTTCTTC	CASSPPSGRYNEQFF
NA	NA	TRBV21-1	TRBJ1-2	TGTGCCAGCAGCATCCTACAGGGAAACTATGGCTACACCTTC	CASSILQGNYGYTF
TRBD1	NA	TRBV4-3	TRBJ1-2	TGCGCCAGCAGCCAAGGTGTAGATGGGGACAGCCGGAACTATGGCTACACCTTC	CASSQGVDGDSRNYGYTF
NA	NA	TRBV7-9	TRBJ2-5	TGTGCCAGCACAGGGTACCAAGAGACCCAGTACTTC	CASTGYQETQYF
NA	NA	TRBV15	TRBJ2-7	TGTGCCACCAGCAGAGATTATCAGACGGGCGAGCAGTACTTC	CATSRDYQTGEQYF
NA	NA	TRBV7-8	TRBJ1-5	TGTGCCAGCAGCCAGGGTGGGGCAGGGGCCAATCAGCCCCAGCATTTT	CASSQGGAGANQPQHF
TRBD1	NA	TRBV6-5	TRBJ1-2	TGTGCCAGCAGTTACGTCGGACAGGGTTTGCCCGGCTACACCTTC	CASSYVGQGLPGYTF
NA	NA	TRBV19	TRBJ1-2	TGTGCCAGTAGTATCTCCAGGGCCTCCATCTATGGCTACACCTTC	CASSISRASIYGYTF
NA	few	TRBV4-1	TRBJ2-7	TGCGCCAGCAGCCTCACCTTCAGGGACGAGCAGTACTTC	CASSLTFRDEQYF
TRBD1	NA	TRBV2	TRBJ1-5	TGTGCCAGCAGCCCCACGGGGACAGGGGGCTGGCAGCCCCAGCATTTT	CASSPTGTGGWQPQHF
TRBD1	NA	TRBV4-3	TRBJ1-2	TGCGCCAGCAGCCAAGACGGACAGGCCGACTATGGCTACACCTTC	CASSQDGQADYGYTF
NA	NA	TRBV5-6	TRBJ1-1	TGTGCCGGCAGACAACTGGGGCGGGAGCGACAGGACTTT	CAGRQLGRERQDF
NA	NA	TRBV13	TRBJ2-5	TGTGCCAGCAGCTTAGATGGTAGAGGGGAGACCCAGTACTTC	CASSLDGRGETQYF
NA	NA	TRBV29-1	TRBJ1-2	TGCAGCGTTGAAGTAGGGGGAAGTGGCTACACCTTC	CSVEVGGSGYTF
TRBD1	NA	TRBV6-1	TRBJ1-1	TGTGCCAGCAGTGAGCAGGGGGCGCGGGGTGAAGCTTTCTTT	CASSEQGARGEAFF
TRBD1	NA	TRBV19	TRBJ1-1	TGTGCCAGTAGCAACGGTCGACAGGGAAGATATGAAGCTTTCTTT	CASSNGRQGRYEAFF
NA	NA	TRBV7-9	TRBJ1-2	TGTTCCAGCAGCCCACACCCGTCAGGCTACACCTTC	CSSSPHPSGYTF
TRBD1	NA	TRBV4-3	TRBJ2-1	TGCGCCAGCAGCCACCGGGACAGGGGGGCCAATGAGCAGTTCTTC	CASSHRDRGANEQFF
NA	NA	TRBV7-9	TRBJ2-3	TGTGCCAGCAGCTCTGCCGCGGGGGCTAGCACAGATACGCAGTATTTT	CASSSAAGASTDTQYF